This T cell receptor (beta chain) comes out of a study of shared clonotypes between healthy human individuals. Sequenced by immunoSEQ multiplex PCR; TCRdb stores in-frame clones only, minus some. The sample lists some 1.5 million clones, 95% to 99% occurring once. Study findings and constraints: For naive CD4 cells, 5% to 6.5% of clonotypes were shared across a few donors.

Donors were Caucasian adults residing in Nashville, Tennessee, USA. Trimming shortened V by 6 bases and J by 4 bases, and 15 bases separated the two germline ends. This CDR3 is 14 amino acids long. Germline assignment: CDR1 SNHLY and CDR2 FYNNEI. As to this clone: Antigen: not known.

Material for sequencing was naive CD4+ T cells sorted from blood. The subset here: CD45RA+ positively selected. J is TRBJ1-2 and V is TRBV2; D remains unclear. This clonotype was obtained from a man aged 30 to 39 in good health. CDR3 coding DNA: TGTGCCAGCAGAGCTGACCAGCGCACCTATGGCTACACCTTC. Translated: CASRADQRTYGYTF.